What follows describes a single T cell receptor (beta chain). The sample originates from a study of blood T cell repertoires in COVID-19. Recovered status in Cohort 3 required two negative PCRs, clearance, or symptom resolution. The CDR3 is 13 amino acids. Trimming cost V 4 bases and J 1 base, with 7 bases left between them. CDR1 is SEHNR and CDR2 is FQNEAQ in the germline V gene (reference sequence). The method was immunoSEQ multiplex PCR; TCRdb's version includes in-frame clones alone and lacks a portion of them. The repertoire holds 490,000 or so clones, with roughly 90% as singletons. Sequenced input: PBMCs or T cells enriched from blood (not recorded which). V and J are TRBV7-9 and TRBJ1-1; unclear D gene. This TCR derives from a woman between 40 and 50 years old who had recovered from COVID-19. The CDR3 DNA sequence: TGTGCCAGCAGCTCCCGACAGAACACTGAAGCTTTCTTT. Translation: CASSSRQNTEAFF.